The clone carrying this TCR beta chain was observed a handful of times. The CDR3 has 14 residues. Germline lookup yields CDR1 MNHEY and CDR2 SMNVEV (reference sequence). V dropped 6 bases and J dropped 7; count of bases not matched to a gene: 11. Participants reported their clinical history, and cohort assignment relied on those reports. This sample is part of a study of blood T cell repertoires in COVID-19. Authors' methods: Counts of nucleated cells, estimated from reference gene primer amplification, were obtained. Libraries were prepared by immunoSEQ multiplex PCR; TCRdb keeps only in-frame clonotypes and omits some of them. V, J and clone size are taken as reported in that table, and D and trimming were inferred from the DNA itself. The data hold about 330,000 clones, with more than 85% observed a single time.

The material sequenced was PBMCs or T cells enriched from blood (not recorded which). V gene TRBV27 combines with J gene TRBJ1-1, with 7 nucleotides matching TRBD1. This TCR came from a woman aged 30 to 39 who had recovered from COVID-19. The CDR3 loop is CASSIEAGTVEAFF. CDR3 coding DNA: TGTGCCAGCAGCATTGAGGCTGGGACAGTTGAAGCTTTCTTT.